What follows are 29 T cell receptor beta chains derived from one specimen sequenced in a study of T cells expressing NK-cell markers. TCRdb re-called the 5' RACE reads and shows each CDR3 protein once, DNA omitted. The repertoire table contains about 460,000 distinct CDR3 sequences. The material sequenced was blood T cells: a sorted CD56 or NKG2C T cell subset, CD4+ or CD8+ T cells, or bulk PBMC T cells (not recorded which). Every receptor here comes from a woman aged 45-60 years in good health.

This chain links TRBV7-9 with TRBJ2-2; the D call from TCRdb, TRBD2, cannot be confirmed without DNA. This CDR3 spans 14 amino acids. Per the germline V gene, CDR1 is SEHNR and CDR2 is FQNEAQ (reference sequence). The CDR3 loop reads CAISGRGNTGELFF.

The chain employs TRBV9 and TRBJ2-7. CDR1 and CDR2 (germline): SGDLS, YYNGEE. This CDR3 is 15 amino acids long. The chain's CDR3 is CASSVGGSFSYEQYF.

This chain links TRBV20-1 with TRBJ2-2; TCRdb selects TRBD1, and the lack of DNA leaves this call unchecked. The V gene's germline CDR1 is DFQATT and CDR2 SNEGSKA (reference sequence). The CDR3 runs 13 residues. The CDR3 sequence: CSARGGGTGELFF.

This rearrangement joins TRBV12-3 or TRBV12-4 to TRBJ2-2. This CDR3 comprises 11 residues. The CDR3 here is CASSLGLELFF.

The chain combines TRBV29-1 with TRBJ1-1; TCRdb designates TRBD1, a call that cannot be tested without DNA. This CDR3 has 13 residues. Germline CDR1 SQVTM, CDR2 ANQGSEA. The CDR3 reads CSVGQGVNTEAFF.

V and J are TRBV9 and TRBJ2-5; TCRdb returns TRBD2, unconfirmable since there is no DNA. This CDR3 is 15 amino acids long. The germline V gene encodes CDR1 SGDLS and CDR2 YYNGEE. The CDR3 here is CASSVGSGGMKTQYF.

The chain recombines TRBV3-1 with TRBJ2-5; absent DNA, TCRdb's TRBD1 call cannot be checked. This CDR3 region has 15 residues. CDR1 is LGHDT, CDR2 YNNKEL, per germline (reference sequence). CDR3 region: CASSQFSGVSETQYF.

The V call is TRBV12-3 or TRBV12-4, the J call TRBJ2-1; TCRdb returns TRBD1, unconfirmable since there is no DNA. The CDR3 length is 17 residues. The CDR3 sequence: CASSLALGDPRHGEQFF.

The CDR3 reads CASSLERQGLLIQYF. J is TRBJ2-4 and V is TRBV4-2; the TCRdb call, TRBD1, lacks DNA for checking. The CDR3 loop spans 15 amino acids. CDR1 is LGHNA and CDR2 is YNFKEQ in the germline V gene.

The rearrangement links TRBV27 to TRBJ2-3; TCRdb calls TRBD1, which cannot be checked without DNA. CDR1 MNHEY and CDR2 SMNVEV come from the germline V gene (reference sequence). CDR3 length: 15 amino acids. CDR3 amino acids: CASSEGFRERYTQYF.

The chain links TRBV5-1 to TRBJ2-1; TCRdb lists TRBD2, though no DNA is available to test this call. The CDR3 consists of 19 residues. Per the germline V gene, CDR1 is SGHRS and CDR2 is YFSETQ. The CDR3 loop reads CASSLVPVAGGPGYNEQFF.

The V call is TRBV28, the J call TRBJ2-3; without DNA, the TCRdb call of TRBD1 cannot be checked. In germline, CDR1 is MDHEN, CDR2 SYDVKM. This CDR3 is 16 amino acids long. CDR3 sequence reads: CASSLRRGPGRDTQYF.

The chain employs TRBV7-6 and TRBJ2-1; TCRdb picks TRBD1, but there is no DNA to check that call. CDR1 SGHVS and CDR2 FNYEAQ come from the germline V gene. This CDR3 has 15 amino acids. The CDR3 sequence: CASRLGGTGSNEQFF.

The V call is TRBV12-3 or TRBV12-4, the J call TRBJ1-1; checking the TCRdb D call of TRBD1 is not possible without DNA. The CDR3 runs 17 residues. The CDR3 is CASSSRDTGILVTEAFF.

This CDR3 is CASSPGTSGNYNEQFF. The rearrangement uses TRBV5-1 and TRBJ2-1; TCRdb proposes TRBD2, but this gene call is untestable without DNA. CDR3 length: 16 amino acids. CDR1 is SGHRS, CDR2 YFSETQ, per germline.

V and J are TRBV6-2 or TRBV6-3 and TRBJ2-5; TCRdb indicates TRBD1, and absent DNA this call remains unverified. From germline, CDR1 is MNHEY and CDR2 SVGEGT. The CDR3 sequence is 13 residues long. The CDR3 here is CASSVQGWETQYF.

The chain uses TRBV3-1 and TRBJ1-1; TCRdb's assignment of TRBD1 cannot be checked, as there is no DNA. Germline CDR1 is LGHDT and CDR2 is YNNKEL (reference sequence). This CDR3 contains 16 residues. The CDR3 loop reads CASSQGTGRTNTEAFF.

The CDR3 loop is CATSDTREGNIQYF. This chain connects TRBV24-1 to TRBJ2-4; the D call from TCRdb, TRBD2, cannot be confirmed without DNA. Germline loops: CDR1 KGHDR, CDR2 SFDVKD. This CDR3 comprises 14 residues.

This chain links TRBV10-3 with TRBJ1-2. CDR1 and CDR2 (germline): ENHRY, SYGVKD. The CDR3 extends over 13 amino acids. The CDR3 sequence is CAISEEGVYGYTF.

The chain couples TRBV19 to TRBJ2-1; as DNA is missing, the TRBD2 call by TCRdb cannot be tested. The CDR3 runs 15 residues. Germline assignment: CDR1 LNHDA and CDR2 SQIVND (reference sequence). This CDR3 is CASSITSVNLHEQFF.

V usage is TRBV11-3 and J usage is TRBJ1-2. Germline CDR1 is SGHNT and CDR2 is YENEEA. This CDR3 spans 13 amino acids. The CDR3 sequence is CASSLGEIGGYTF.

This sequence joins TRBV10-3 and TRBJ2-2; TCRdb reports TRBD1, a call that lacks DNA to check it against. The CDR3 has 14 residues. Germline V gene lookup returns CDR1 ENHRY and CDR2 SYGVKD. The CDR3: CAMQGASGTGELFF.

The chain links TRBV12-3 or TRBV12-4 to TRBJ1-4; TCRdb outputs TRBD1, but without DNA this stays unchecked. There are 21 residues in the CDR3. Here the CDR3 reads CASSSRIDRDRALRAREKLFF.

CDR3 region: CASSRYVLNGYNEQFF. J is TRBJ2-1 and V is TRBV5-5. Germline V gene sequence: CDR1 SGHKS, CDR2 YYEKEE (reference sequence). The CDR3 covers 16 residues.

The rearrangement uses TRBV19 and TRBJ2-1; TCRdb selects TRBD2, and the lack of DNA leaves this call unchecked. Germline CDR1 and CDR2: LNHDA and SQIVND (reference sequence). The CDR3 covers 14 residues. CDR3 residues: CASRFSGVDNEQFF.

The rearrangement joins TRBV10-1 to TRBJ2-3; TCRdb gives TRBD1 as the D gene, but with no DNA this cannot be confirmed. In germline, CDR1 is WNHNN, CDR2 SYGVQD (reference sequence). CDR3 length: 14 residues. The chain's CDR3 is CASSGLGAADTQYF.

The V gene is TRBV7-7, the J gene TRBJ2-5; TCRdb's D call, TRBD1, is unchecked because there is no DNA. The CDR3 has 16 residues. From germline, CDR1 is SSHAT and CDR2 FNYEAQ (reference sequence). The CDR3 sequence is CASSLASTGVQETQYF.

V gene TRBV4-2 combines with J gene TRBJ2-3; the TCRdb D gene call, TRBD2, has no DNA to confirm it. CDR3 size: 17 residues. The germline gives CDR1 LGHNA, CDR2 YNFKEQ. The CDR3 is CASSQQSGLGSIDTQYF.

This sequence joins TRBV12-3 or TRBV12-4 and TRBJ1-5. The CDR3 length is 13 residues. The CDR3 loop reads CASSGRSNQPQHF.